Listed here are 5 T cell receptor beta chains from one sample, sequenced in a study of neurological immune-mediated disorders. One entry per CDR3 protein results from TCRdb running MiXCR on the 5' RACE reads. The sample yields tens of thousands of distinct CDR3 sequences, over 9.5% seen once. Sequencing was carried out using PBMCs. Source of these receptors: a woman aged 60-75 years with HTLV-1-associated myelopathy (HAM/TSP).

This clonotype qualifies as medium-sized (0.01 to 0.1%). This chain uses TRBV10-3 with TRBJ2-7; D not certain. Per the germline V gene, CDR1 is ENHRY and CDR2 is SYGVKD. CDR3 length: 15 amino acids. The V end lost 0 bases, the J end lost 0 bases, and 9 bases lay between the germline ends. The CDR3 loop reads CAISESGSSSYEQYF. The CDR3 bases are TGTGCCATCAGTGAGTCCGGAAGCAGCTCCTACGAGCAGTACTTC.

This clonotype came up many times. V and J are TRBV12-3 or TRBV12-4 and TRBJ1-2; the D is unclear. Trimming removed 5 bases at V and 4 bases at J, with 17 bases between. The CDR3 runs to 15 residues. Written as DNA, the CDR3 is TGTGCCAGCAGTCCCGGGGAAGGGATGGGCTATGGCTACACCTTC. This sequence encodes CASSPGEGMGYGYTF.

Many counts were recorded for this clonotype. CDR3 in DNA: TGTGCCAGCAGTCCTAGGACAGGGGGCCGTATCTATGGCTACACCTTC. Encoded protein: CASSPRTGGRIYGYTF. The chain uses TRBV12-3 or TRBV12-4 and TRBJ1-2, with 11 bases matching TRBD1. Germline trimming cut 5 bases from V and 4 bases from J; bases unmatched to any gene: 9. The CDR3 has 16 residues.

The sample holds many counts of this clonotype. The rearrangement uses TRBV3-1 and TRBJ1-3; maybe TRBD1 (6 bases). The germline V gene encodes CDR1 LGHDT and CDR2 YNNKEL (reference sequence). The CDR3 runs to 14 residues. Trimming removed 6 bases at V and 2 bases at J, with 11 bases between. The CDR3 loop is CASRGGGAGNTIYF. The CDR3 nucleotides read TGTGCCAGCAGAGGGGGGGGAGCTGGAAACACCATATATTTT.

This clonotype was recorded many times. This chain uses TRBV2 with TRBJ2-3; D perhaps matches TRBD1 (5 bases). Germline CDR1 is SNHLY and CDR2 is FYNNEI. The CDR3 is 17 amino acids. V gave up 6 bases and J gave up 1 base, with 20 bases separating them. In DNA form, the CDR3 reads TGTGCCAGCAGCCTGCTGGGGCTGACTGATGGCACAGATACGCAGTATTTT. Translated, it gives CASSLLGLTDGTDTQYF. Full variable domain (rest looked up from reference TRBV2 and TRBJ2-3): EPEVTQTPSHQVTQMGQEVILRCVPISNHLYFYWYRQILGQKVEFLVSFYNNEISEKSEIFDDQFSVERPDGSNFTLKIRSTKLEDSAMYFCASSLLGLTDGTDTQYFGPGTRLTVL.